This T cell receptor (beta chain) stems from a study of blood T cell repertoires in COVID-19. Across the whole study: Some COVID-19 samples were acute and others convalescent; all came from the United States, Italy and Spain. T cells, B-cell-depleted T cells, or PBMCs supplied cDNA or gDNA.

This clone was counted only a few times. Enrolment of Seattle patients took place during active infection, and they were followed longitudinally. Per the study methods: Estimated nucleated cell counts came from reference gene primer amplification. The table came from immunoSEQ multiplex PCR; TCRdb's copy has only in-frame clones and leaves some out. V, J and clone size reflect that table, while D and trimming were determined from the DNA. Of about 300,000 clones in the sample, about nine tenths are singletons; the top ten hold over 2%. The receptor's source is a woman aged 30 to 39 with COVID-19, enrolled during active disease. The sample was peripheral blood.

The CDR3 loop is CASSEIQGVNTEAFF. CDR3 coding DNA: TGCGCCAGCAGCGAGATACAGGGTGTGAACACTGAAGCTTTCTTT. The chain employs TRBV10-2 and TRBJ1-1; D is perhaps TRBD1 (6 bases). Trimming took off 6 bases at V and 0 bases at J, with 14 bases between the two ends. Per the germline V gene, CDR1 is WSHSY and CDR2 is SAAADI. CDR3 size: 15 residues.